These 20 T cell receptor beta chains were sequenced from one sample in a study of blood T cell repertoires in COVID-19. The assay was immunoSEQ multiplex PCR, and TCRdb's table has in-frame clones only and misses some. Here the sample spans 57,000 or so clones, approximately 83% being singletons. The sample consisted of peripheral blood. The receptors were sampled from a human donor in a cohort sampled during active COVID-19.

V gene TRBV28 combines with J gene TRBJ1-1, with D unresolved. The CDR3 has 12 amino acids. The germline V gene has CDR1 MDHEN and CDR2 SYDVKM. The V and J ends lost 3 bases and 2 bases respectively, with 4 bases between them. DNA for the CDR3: TGTGCCAGCAGTTTCCGTAACACTGAAGCTTTCTTT. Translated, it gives CASSFRNTEAFF.

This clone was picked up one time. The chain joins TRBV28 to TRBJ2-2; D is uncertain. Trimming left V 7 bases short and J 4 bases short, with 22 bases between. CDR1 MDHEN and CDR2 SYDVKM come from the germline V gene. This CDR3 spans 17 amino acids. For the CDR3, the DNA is TGTGCCAGCACCACATCTTACACCGGGTGGATCACCGGGGAGCTGTTTTTT. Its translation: CASTTSYTGWITGELFF.

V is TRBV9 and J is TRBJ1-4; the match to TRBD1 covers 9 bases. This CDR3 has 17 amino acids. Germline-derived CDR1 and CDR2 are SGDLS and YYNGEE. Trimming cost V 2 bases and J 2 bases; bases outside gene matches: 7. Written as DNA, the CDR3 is TGTGCCAGCAGCGTCCTGAACGGACAGGGGACTAATGAAAAACTGTTTTTT. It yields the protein CASSVLNGQGTNEKLFF.

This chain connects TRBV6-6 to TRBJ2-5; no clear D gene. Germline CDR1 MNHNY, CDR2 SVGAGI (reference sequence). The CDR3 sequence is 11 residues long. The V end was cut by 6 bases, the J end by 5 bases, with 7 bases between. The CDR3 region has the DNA TGTGCCAGCAGCCCCTCCGAGACCCAGTACTTC. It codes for CASSPSETQYF.

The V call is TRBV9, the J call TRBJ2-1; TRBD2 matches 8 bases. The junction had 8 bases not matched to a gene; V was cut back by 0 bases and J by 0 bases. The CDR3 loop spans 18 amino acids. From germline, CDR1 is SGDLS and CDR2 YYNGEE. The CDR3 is CASSVGPSGRSSYNEQFF. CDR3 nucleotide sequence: TGTGCCAGCAGCGTAGGTCCTAGCGGGCGTAGCTCCTACAATGAGCAGTTCTTC.

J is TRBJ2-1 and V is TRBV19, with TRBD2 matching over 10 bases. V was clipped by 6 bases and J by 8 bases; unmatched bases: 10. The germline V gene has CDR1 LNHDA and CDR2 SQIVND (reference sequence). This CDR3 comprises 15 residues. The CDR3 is CASSSTSGPFDEQFF. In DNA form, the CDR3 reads TGTGCCAGTAGCTCGACTAGCGGGCCTTTCGATGAGCAGTTCTTC.

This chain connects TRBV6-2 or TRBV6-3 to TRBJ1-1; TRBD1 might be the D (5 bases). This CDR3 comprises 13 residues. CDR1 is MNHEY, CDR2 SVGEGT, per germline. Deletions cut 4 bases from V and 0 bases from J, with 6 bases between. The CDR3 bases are TGTGCCAGCAGTTTGACAGTGAACACTGAAGCTTTCTTT. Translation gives CASSLTVNTEAFF.

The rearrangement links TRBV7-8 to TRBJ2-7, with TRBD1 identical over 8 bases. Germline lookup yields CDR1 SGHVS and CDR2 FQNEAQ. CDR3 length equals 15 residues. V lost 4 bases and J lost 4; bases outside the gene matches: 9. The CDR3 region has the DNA TGTGCCAGCAGCTCAGCCCGGGACAGGACATACGAGCAGTACTTC. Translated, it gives CASSSARDRTYEQYF.

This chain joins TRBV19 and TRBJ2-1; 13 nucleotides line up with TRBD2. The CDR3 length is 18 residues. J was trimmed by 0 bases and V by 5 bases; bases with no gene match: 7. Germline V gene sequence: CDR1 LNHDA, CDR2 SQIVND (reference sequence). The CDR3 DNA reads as TGTGCCAGTAGTCCCAGGACTAGCGGGAGACTCTCCTACAATGAGCAGTTCTTC. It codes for CASSPRTSGRLSYNEQFF.

CDR3 loop: CASSSPAELAGVEQYF. CDR3 nucleotides: TGTGCCAGCAGTTCGCCGGCCGAACTAGCGGGAGTGGAGCAGTACTTC. The V and J genes are TRBV7-9 and TRBJ2-7; TRBD2 matches at 11 bases. The CDR3 is 16 residues long. Germline CDR1 reads SEHNR; CDR2 reads FQNEAQ (reference sequence). V shed 6 bases and J 7 bases; nucleotides not matched to a gene: 14.

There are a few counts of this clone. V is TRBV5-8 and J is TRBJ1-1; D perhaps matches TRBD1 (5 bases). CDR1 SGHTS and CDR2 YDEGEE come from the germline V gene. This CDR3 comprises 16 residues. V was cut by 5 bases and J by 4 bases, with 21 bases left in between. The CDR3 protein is CASRTTGGGGGTEAFF. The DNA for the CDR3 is TGTGCCAGCAGAACCACAGGCGGGGGAGGAGGCACTGAAGCTTTCTTT. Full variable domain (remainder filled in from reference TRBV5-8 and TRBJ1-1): EAGVTQSPTHLIKTRGQQATLRCSPISGHTSVYWYQQALGLGLQFLLWYDEGEERNRGNFPPRFSGRQFPNYSSELNVNALELEDSALYLCASRTTGGGGGTEAFFGQGTRLTVV.

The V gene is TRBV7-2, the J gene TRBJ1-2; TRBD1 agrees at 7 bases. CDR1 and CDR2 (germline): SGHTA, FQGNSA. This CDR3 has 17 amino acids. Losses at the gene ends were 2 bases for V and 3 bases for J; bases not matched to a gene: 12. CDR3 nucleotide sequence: TGTGCCAGCAGCTTATCCCTTTTCGGACAGGATCACTATGGCTACACCTTC. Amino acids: CASSLSLFGQDHYGYTF.

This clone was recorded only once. The DNA for the CDR3 is TGTGCCAGCACCTTCGGTGGTGCCTACGAGCAGTACTTC. This gives the protein CASTFGGAYEQYF. The V and J genes are TRBV28 and TRBJ2-7; D remains ambiguous. There are 13 residues in the CDR3. Germline lookup yields CDR1 MDHEN and CDR2 SYDVKM. The V and J ends lost 7 bases and 2 bases respectively, with 12 bases between them. Full variable domain (outside the CDR3, taken from reference TRBV28 and TRBJ2-7): DVKVTQSSRYLVKRTGEKVFLECVQDMDHENMFWYRQDPGLGLRLIYFSYDVKMKEKGDIPEGYSVSREKKERFSLILESASTNQTSMYLCASTFGGAYEQYFGPGTRLTVT.

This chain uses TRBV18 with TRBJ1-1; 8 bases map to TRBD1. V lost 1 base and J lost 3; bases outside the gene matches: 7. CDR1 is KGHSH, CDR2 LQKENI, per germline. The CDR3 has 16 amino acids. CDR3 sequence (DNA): TGTGCCAGCTCACCACGTAAGGACAGGGTAGACACTGAAGCTTTCTTT. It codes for CASSPRKDRVDTEAFF.

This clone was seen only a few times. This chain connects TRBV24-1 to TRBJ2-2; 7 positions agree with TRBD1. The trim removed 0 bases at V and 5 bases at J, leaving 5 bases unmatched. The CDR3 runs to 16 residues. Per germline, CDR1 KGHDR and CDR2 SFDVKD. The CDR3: CATSDLDRAITGELFF. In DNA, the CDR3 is TGTGCCACCAGTGATTTGGACAGGGCCATAACCGGGGAGCTGTTTTTT.

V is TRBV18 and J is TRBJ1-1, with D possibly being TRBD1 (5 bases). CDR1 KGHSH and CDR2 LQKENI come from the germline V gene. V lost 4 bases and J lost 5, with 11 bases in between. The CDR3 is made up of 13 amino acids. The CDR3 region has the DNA TGTGCCAGCTCACTGATGGAGGGGACTGAAGCTTTCTTT. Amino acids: CASSLMEGTEAFF.

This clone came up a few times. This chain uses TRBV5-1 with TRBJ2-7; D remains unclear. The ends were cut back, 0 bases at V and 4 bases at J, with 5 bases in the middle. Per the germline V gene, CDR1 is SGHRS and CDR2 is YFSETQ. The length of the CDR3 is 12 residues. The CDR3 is CASSLDGYEQYF. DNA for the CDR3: TGCGCCAGCAGCTTGGACGGTTACGAGCAGTACTTC.

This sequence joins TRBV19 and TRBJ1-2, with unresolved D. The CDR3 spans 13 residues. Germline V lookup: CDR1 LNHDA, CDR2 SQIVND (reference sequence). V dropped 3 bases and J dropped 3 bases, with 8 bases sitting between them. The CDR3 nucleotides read TGTGCCAGTAGTATTCAACAGCACTATGGCTACACCTTC. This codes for CASSIQQHYGYTF.

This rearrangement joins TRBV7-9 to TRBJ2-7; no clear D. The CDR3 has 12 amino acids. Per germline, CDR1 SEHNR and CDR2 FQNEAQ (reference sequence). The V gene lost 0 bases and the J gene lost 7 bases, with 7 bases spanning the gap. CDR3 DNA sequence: TGTGCCAGCAGCTTAGCGTTCCGGGAGCAGTACTTC. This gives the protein CASSLAFREQYF.

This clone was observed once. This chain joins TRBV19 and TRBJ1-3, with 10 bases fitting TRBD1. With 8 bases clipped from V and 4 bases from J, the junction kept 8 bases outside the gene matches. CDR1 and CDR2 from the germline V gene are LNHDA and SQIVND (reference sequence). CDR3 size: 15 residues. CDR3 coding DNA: TGTGCCAGTTCCTCGGACAGGGGGACAGGAAACACCATATATTTT. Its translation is CASSSDRGTGNTIYF.